This T cell receptor beta chain came from a study of T-cell memory formation after mild COVID-19. Germline V gene lookup returns CDR1 SEHNR and CDR2 FQNEAQ (reference sequence). The CDR3 loop spans 15 amino acids. V was pared by 4 bases and J by 3 bases, with 10 bases between. Only a few counts were recorded for this clonotype. TCRdb called the 5' RACE reads again in MiXCR, with one record for every CDR3 protein. This sample has 560,000 or so distinct CDR3 sequences; 15% to 20% occur once, and the top ten carry roughly 8%. V and J are TRBV7-9 and TRBJ2-6; D not resolved. The origin of this receptor is an adult woman who had mild COVID-19 (a few samples of this study predate the infection). Cell type and time point are not known. The sequenced sample was PBMCs or a T cell subset sorted from them (not recorded which). In DNA form, the CDR3 reads TGTGCCAGCAGCTCCGCCGGCCGTGGGGCCAACGTCCTGACTTTC. It yields the protein CASSSAGRGANVLTF.